A selection of T cell receptor beta chains follows, all from one sample in a study of cytomegalovirus exposure and HLA in healthy donors. Assay: immunoSEQ multiplex PCR; the TCRdb copy retains only in-frame clones and omits some. The sample contains about 65,000 clones, 62% of which appear only once. Sequencing used PBMCs. These receptors came from a man aged 30 to 39 in good health and CMV-seronegative. CDR3s include the opening cysteine and the closing phenylalanine or tryptophan. A D gene is named only where the DNA matches it firmly. Size is stated for part of the rows, as once, few or many counts, or as a class when the clone is expanded.

clone size	V gene	J gene	D gene	CDR3 DNA	CDR3 protein
-	TRBV6-5	TRBJ1-2	TRBD1	TGTGCCAGCAGTGCGGGACAGGATCCCTACACCTTC	CASSAGQDPYTF
-	TRBV4-1	TRBJ1-1	-	TGCGCCAGCAGCCAAGTGGGGGGTGCCGATGAAGCTTTCTTT	CASSQVGGADEAFF
few	TRBV30	TRBJ1-1	-	TGTGCCTGCGACAGATTGAACACTGAAGCTTTCTTT	CACDRLNTEAFF
-	TRBV11-2	TRBJ2-1	-	TGTGCCAGCAGCTTAGTCGCCTACAATGAGCAGTTCTTC	CASSLVAYNEQFF
-	TRBV5-1	TRBJ2-1	TRBD2	TGCGCCAGCAGCTTGGCCCAGCGGGGGGGCAATGAGCAGTTCTTC	CASSLAQRGGNEQFF
-	TRBV6-1	TRBJ1-4	TRBD1	TGTGCCAGCACTTCAGGGGGCGCCCGGGAAAAACTGTTTTTT	CASTSGGAREKLFF
-	TRBV5-1	TRBJ2-2	TRBD1	TGCGCCAGCAGCTTCGGGGACAGGGGAGTTCGGGAGCTGTTTTTT	CASSFGDRGVRELFF
-	TRBV7-2	TRBJ2-5	TRBD2	TGTGCCAGCAGGATAGGACTAGCGGGGGGGCAAGAGACCCAGTACTTC	CASRIGLAGGQETQYF
-	TRBV7-9	TRBJ1-5	TRBD1	TGTGCCAGCAGCTCACAGGGGCTTGAGGATCAGCCCCAGCATTTT	CASSSQGLEDQPQHF
-	TRBV4-1	TRBJ1-2	TRBD1	TGCGCCAGCAGCCGGACGACAGGGGTGGATGGCTACACCTTC	CASSRTTGVDGYTF
-	TRBV7-8	TRBJ2-7	-	TGTGCCAGCAGCTTATCTACTCCCGCCCGGGAGCAGTACTTC	CASSLSTPAREQYF
-	TRBV6-5	TRBJ2-5	TRBD2	TGTGCCAGCAGTTACTCGGGAGGGATAGAGACCCAGTACTTC	CASSYSGGIETQYF
-	TRBV6-5	TRBJ2-1	TRBD2	TGTGCCAGCAGCACCTCGGGGGGGGCTCACAATGAGCAGTTCTTC	CASSTSGGAHNEQFF
-	TRBV15	TRBJ1-1	TRBD1	TGTGCCACCAGCAGATCCCGGGACAGGGACGAAGCTTTCTTT	CATSRSRDRDEAFF
-	TRBV6-5	TRBJ1-1	-	TGTGCCAGCAGTGAAACCAGGGGTTCGACTGAAGCTTTCTTT	CASSETRGSTEAFF
-	TRBV5-1	TRBJ2-3	-	TGCGCCAGCAGCTTGGCTTACGAGGCGGCGGGAGATACGCAGTATTTT	CASSLAYEAAGDTQYF
few	TRBV5-4	TRBJ2-5	TRBD2	TGTGCCAGCAGCTTGGACGGGGGGAGACTAGCGACCCAGTACTTC	CASSLDGGRLATQYF
-	TRBV30	TRBJ2-7	-	TGTGCCTGGACCCCCGGGACATCCCACGAGCAGTACTTC	CAWTPGTSHEQYF
-	TRBV4-1	TRBJ1-2	TRBD1	TGCGCCAGCACCTCCCTCGGGGGACAGCCTCTGGATGGCTACACCTTC	CASTSLGGQPLDGYTF
few	TRBV5-6	TRBJ2-7	-	TGTGCCAGCAGCTGGATCGGGAGTCACTACGAGCAGTACTTC	CASSWIGSHYEQYF
-	TRBV11-2	TRBJ1-1	TRBD1	TGTGCCAGCAGCTCCGGACAGGGTGGACCATGGAACACTGAAGCTTTCTTT	CASSSGQGGPWNTEAFF
-	TRBV2	TRBJ2-3	-	TGTGCCAGCAGTAGCTCAGATACGCAGTATTTT	CASSSSDTQYF
-	TRBV5-6	TRBJ1-5	TRBD1	TGTGCCAGCAGCTCCCGGCAGGGGGAGTTGGGCAATCAGCCCCAGCATTTT	CASSSRQGELGNQPQHF
-	TRBV6-5	TRBJ2-7	-	TGTGCCAGCAAAGAATTATACGGACTAAACTACGAGCAGTACTTC	CASKELYGLNYEQYF
-	TRBV5-1	TRBJ2-1	-	TGCGCCAGCAGCTTGGACGGAGGCAGCTACAATGAGCAGTTCTTC	CASSLDGGSYNEQFF
few	TRBV6-1	TRBJ1-5	-	TGTGCCAGCCTTACAGGGTCAAGCAATCAGCCCCAGCATTTT	CASLTGSSNQPQHF
-	TRBV5-1	TRBJ1-1	TRBD1	TGCGCCAGCAGCTACAGGACAGGGGTGGGCGCTGAAGCTTTCTTT	CASSYRTGVGAEAFF
once	TRBV6-5	TRBJ2-5	TRBD1	TGTGCCAGCAGCAGACAGGGTACCACCCAAGAGACCCAGTACTTC	CASSRQGTTQETQYF
-	TRBV6-6	TRBJ1-1	TRBD1	TGTGCCAGCAGGATAACGACAGGGAGCACTGAAGCTTTCTTT	CASRITTGSTEAFF
-	TRBV5-1	TRBJ2-5	TRBD2	TGCGCCAGCAGCCGGGAGGCGGAGACCCAGTACTTC	CASSREAETQYF
-	TRBV19	TRBJ2-5	-	TGTGCCAGTAGATCGGGGGGCCGGCAAGAGACCCAGTACTTC	CASRSGGRQETQYF
-	TRBV7-3	TRBJ2-7	TRBD1	TGTGCCAGCAGCTGGGGACAGGGCTACGAGCAGTACTTC	CASSWGQGYEQYF
-	TRBV29-1	TRBJ2-3	TRBD2	TGCAGCGGCAGCGGCGGGGGTGATACGCAGTATTTT	CSGSGGGDTQYF
-	TRBV5-1	TRBJ2-3	TRBD1	TGCGCCAGCAGCTTGGGGACAGGGACAGATACGCAGTATTTT	CASSLGTGTDTQYF
-	TRBV4-1	TRBJ2-7	TRBD1	TGCGCCAGCAGCTTCGACCCAGGGGGCAACCCCTACGAGCAGTACTTC	CASSFDPGGNPYEQYF
few	TRBV5-4	TRBJ1-5	TRBD1	TGTGCCAGCAGTTCGACAGGGGGTCGAAAACAGCCCCAGCATTTT	CASSSTGGRKQPQHF
-	TRBV4-1	TRBJ2-5	TRBD2	TGCGCCAGCAGCCATTCTAGCGGGGGACGAGAGACCCAGTACTTC	CASSHSSGGRETQYF
-	TRBV5-1	TRBJ2-7	TRBD1	TGCGCCAGCAGCGGGACAGGGTTCTACGAGCAGTACTTC	CASSGTGFYEQYF
-	TRBV6-1	TRBJ2-1	-	TGTGCCAGCAGTGAATATAATGCGGTGAATGAGCAGTTCTTC	CASSEYNAVNEQFF
-	TRBV18	TRBJ1-5	TRBD1	TGTGCCAGCTCGTCACAGGGGACAGATCAGCCCCAGCATTTT	CASSSQGTDQPQHF
once	TRBV30	TRBJ1-2	-	TGTGCCTGGAGTGGAACGCACAGGCCCCGGGGGGGCGGCTACACCTTC	CAWSGTHRPRGGGYTF
-	TRBV29-1	TRBJ2-6	-	TGCAGCGTTGGTTCGAGCTCTGGGGCCAACGTCCTGACTTTC	CSVGSSSGANVLTF
few	TRBV6-4	TRBJ1-2	TRBD1	TGTGCCAGCACCACGACAGGGAACTATGGCTACACCTTC	CASTTTGNYGYTF
-	TRBV4-1	TRBJ1-2	TRBD1	TGCGCCAGCAGCCAAGTTTCAGGGGGCTGGCCCGTGGGCTACACCTTC	CASSQVSGGWPVGYTF
few	TRBV4-2	TRBJ2-3	TRBD2	TGTGCCAGCAGCCAACTAACTAGCGGCAGTAGCACAGATACGCAGTATTTT	CASSQLTSGSSTDTQYF
few	TRBV7-2	TRBJ1-5	-	TGTGCCAGCAGCCGCAAGAATACAGACAATCAGCCCCAGCATTTT	CASSRKNTDNQPQHF
-	TRBV15	TRBJ1-1	-	TGTGCCACCAGCAGAGATGCGGGAAGAACAACTGAAGCTTTCTTT	CATSRDAGRTTEAFF